Here is one T cell receptor beta chain with its context. Its specificity is not known. Everyone who donated was a healthy bone marrow donor. Primers included in the PCR were 60 Vbeta and 13 Jbeta primers. The protocol was immunoSEQ multiplex PCR, while the TCRdb copy is restricted to in-frame clones and leaves out a portion. This table holds 150,000 to 200,000 clones, 82% found once. This sample was taken from a study of cytomegalovirus exposure and HLA in healthy donors. Study-wide points: Most TCR sequences were rare, but some public TCRs occurred in many donors. The study flagged approximately 180 TCR beta chains as cytomegalovirus-associated. Several top significant clusters appeared, in a later analysis, to be linked to common viral pathogens.

V lost 0 bases to trimming and J lost 1 base, with 6 bases between them. Germline V gives CDR1 KGHSH, CDR2 LQKENI. The CDR3 extends over 15 amino acids. The clonotype comes from a woman under 30 in good health and CMV-seronegative. Sequencing was done on a sample of PBMCs. The gene calls are TRBV18 and TRBJ2-2, with D perhaps matching TRBD2 (5 bases). The CDR3 protein is CASSPPGENTGELFF. Here the CDR3 DNA reads TGTGCCAGCTCACCACCGGGAGAGAACACCGGGGAGCTGTTTTTT.